This TCR beta chain was captured by sequencing in a study of T cells in Graves' hyperthyroidism and ophthalmopathy. Findings of the study overall: In blood, most of the thyroid clonotypes expanded above 0.001 were also present. Ophthalmopathy could be told apart from stable hyperthyroidism with a 13 V-J model.

This clonotype was seen repeatedly, ten times or more. Its antigen is not known. RNA transcripts provided the source from which TCR beta CDR3 regions were amplified. First-round RT-PCR of the TCR CDR3 relied on the HTBI primer set. TCRdb re-called the multiplex PCR reads with MiXCR, one entry per CDR3 protein. The sample yields around 350,000 distinct CDR3 sequences, about 13% seen once. Clinical symptoms, serum thyroxine, TRAb, thyroid ultrasound and orbital computed tomography established diagnosis. Extraction of PBMCs used roughly 9.3 ml of fresh peripheral blood. The receptor comes from a woman aged 18 to 35 with Graves' hyperthyroidism. The sample was blood.

CDR3 nucleotides: TGTGCCAGCAGCCCCGTCCGACCTATTGCGGATGAGCAGTTCTTC. Its protein is CASSPVRPIADEQFF. The chain has TRBV28 and TRBJ2-1, with D hard to call. Between the trimmed V and J ends, which lost 6 bases and 8 bases, there was a span of 20 bases. The CDR3 runs to 15 residues. Germline assignment: CDR1 MDHEN and CDR2 SYDVKM.